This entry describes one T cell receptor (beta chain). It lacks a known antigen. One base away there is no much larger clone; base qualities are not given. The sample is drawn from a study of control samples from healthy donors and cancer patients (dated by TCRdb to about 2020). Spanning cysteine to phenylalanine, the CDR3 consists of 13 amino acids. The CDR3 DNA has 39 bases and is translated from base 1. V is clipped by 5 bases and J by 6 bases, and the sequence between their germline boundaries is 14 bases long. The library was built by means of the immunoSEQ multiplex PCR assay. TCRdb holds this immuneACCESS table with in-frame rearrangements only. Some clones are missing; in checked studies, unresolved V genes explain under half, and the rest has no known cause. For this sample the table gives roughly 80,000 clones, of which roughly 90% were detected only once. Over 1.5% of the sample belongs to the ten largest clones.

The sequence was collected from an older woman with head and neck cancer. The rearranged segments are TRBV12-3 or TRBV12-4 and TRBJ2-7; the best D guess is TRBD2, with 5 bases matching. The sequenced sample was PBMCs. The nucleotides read TGTGCCAGCAGTCACGGGATGGGCCTCGAGCAGTACTTC. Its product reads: CASSHGMGLEQYF.